The 20 T cell receptor beta chains given below trace back to one sample, sequenced in a study of blood T cell repertoires in COVID-19. Method: immunoSEQ multiplex PCR; TCRdb's copy keeps in-frame clones and lacks some. Of roughly 190,000 clones listed, 70% to 90% are singletons. The sequencing sample was made of peripheral blood. The receptors come from a man between 60 and 70 years old with active or convalescent COVID-19.

This sequence joins TRBV2 and TRBJ2-7; D is possibly TRBD2 (5 bases). The CDR3 loop spans 12 amino acids. Trimming removed 5 bases from V and 3 bases from J, with 8 bases in between. CDR1 SNHLY and CDR2 FYNNEI come from the germline V gene. The CDR3 here is CASSPRDYEQYF. DNA for the CDR3: TGTGCCAGCAGTCCGAGGGACTACGAGCAGTACTTC.

The rearrangement joins TRBV24-1 to TRBJ2-5, with 10 bases matching TRBD2. Germline loops: CDR1 KGHDR, CDR2 SFDVKD. V was clipped by 9 bases and J by 10 bases; unmatched bases: 10. The CDR3 has 13 amino acids. CDR3 residues: CATALAGDERQYF. In DNA, the CDR3 is TGTGCCACCGCTCTAGCGGGGGATGAACGCCAGTACTTC.

The chain is built from TRBV23-1 and TRBJ2-7; 8 bases agree with TRBD2. TRBV23-1 is recorded as an ORF, its role being uncertain. The V and J ends lost 0 bases and 5 bases, in that order; junction bases with no gene match: 9. The CDR3 totals 16 residues. CDR3 sequence: CASSQSAAGGGDEQYF. The CDR3 bases are TGCGCCAGCAGTCAATCCGCGGCGGGGGGTGGCGACGAGCAGTACTTC.

The chain recombines TRBV6-6 with TRBJ2-5; TRBD2 matches at 14 bases. Losses at the gene ends were 6 bases for V and 3 bases for J; bases not matched to a gene: 3. CDR1 and CDR2 from the germline V gene are MNHNY and SVGAGI (reference sequence). The CDR3 spans 15 residues. The CDR3 DNA reads as TGTGCCAGCAGACTGACTAGCGGGGGGGAAGAGACCCAGTACTTC. Its protein is CASRLTSGGEETQYF.

This clone was seen at least ten times. The V gene is TRBV13, the J gene TRBJ2-1, with 13 nucleotides matching TRBD2. The germline CDR1 and CDR2 sequences are PRHDT and FYEKMQ (reference sequence). Germline trimming cut 4 bases from V and 6 bases from J; bases unmatched to any gene: 6. This CDR3 contains 16 residues. In DNA, the CDR3 is TGTGCCAGCAGCTCCCCAGGGACTAGCGGGGTCAATGAGCAGTTCTTC. The encoded protein is CASSSPGTSGVNEQFF. Together with reference TRBV13 and TRBJ2-1, the CDR3 gives the full variable domain: AAGVIQSPRHLIKEKRETATLKCYPIPRHDTVYWYQQGPGQDPQFLISFYEKMQSDKGSIPDRFSAQQFSDYHSELNMSSLELGDSALYFCASSSPGTSGVNEQFFGPGTRLTVL.

V gene TRBV7-9 combines with J gene TRBJ1-4, with a possible D match to TRBD1 (5 bases). CDR1 SEHNR and CDR2 FQNEAQ come from the germline V gene (reference sequence). The length of the CDR3 is 15 residues. V gave up 2 bases and J gave up 5 bases, with 12 bases separating them. CDR3 residues: CASSLMTARNEKLFF. The CDR3 DNA reads TGTGCCAGCAGCTTAATGACAGCCAGGAATGAAAAACTGTTTTTT.

The chain combines TRBV11-2 with TRBJ1-4, with a weak D call TRBD1 (6 bases). V lost 0 bases and J lost 2, with 7 bases in between. Germline-derived CDR1 and CDR2 are SGHAT and FQNNGV. The CDR3 consists of 15 residues. The CDR3 nucleotides are TGTGCCAGCAGCTTAGATCAGGGGACTAATGAAAAACTGTTTTTT. Residues: CASSLDQGTNEKLFF.

This clone was detected once. The chain recombines TRBV14 with TRBJ2-7; 11 bases are shared with TRBD1. Germline CDR1 and CDR2: SGHDN and FVKESK. The CDR3 loop spans 14 amino acids. The V gene end was trimmed by 3 bases and the J gene end by 4 bases; junction bases not matched to a gene: 2. The CDR3 sequence: CASSHWDRGYEQYF. In nucleotides, the CDR3 is TGTGCCAGCAGCCATTGGGACAGGGGGTACGAGCAGTACTTC.

The chain joins TRBV10-2 to TRBJ1-2; maybe TRBD1 (5 bases). The germline V gene has CDR1 WSHSY and CDR2 SAAADI. The CDR3 has 15 amino acids. V was pared by 0 bases and J by 6 bases, with 14 bases between. This chain's CDR3 is CASSESRHGADGYTF. CDR3 DNA: TGCGCCAGCAGTGAGTCAAGGCATGGGGCTGATGGCTACACCTTC.

The V and J genes are TRBV2 and TRBJ1-1; 8 bases align to TRBD1. The junction had 4 bases not matched to a gene; V was cut back by 3 bases and J by 4 bases. CDR3 length: 14 residues. From germline, CDR1 is SNHLY and CDR2 FYNNEI. In DNA, the CDR3 is TGTGCCAGCAGTGAGACAGGGGACGGCACTGAAGCTTTCTTT. It is translated as CASSETGDGTEAFF. Looking up the rest from reference TRBV2 and TRBJ1-1 gives the full variable domain: EPEVTQTPSHQVTQMGQEVILRCVPISNHLYFYWYRQILGQKVEFLVSFYNNEISEKSEIFDDQFSVERPDGSNFTLKIRSTKLEDSAMYFCASSETGDGTEAFFGQGTRLTVV.

The chain carries TRBV5-1 and TRBJ1-2; D perhaps matches TRBD1 (6 bases). Between the trimmed V and J ends, which lost 2 bases and 7 bases, there was a span of 12 bases. Germline assignment: CDR1 SGHRS and CDR2 YFSETQ. The CDR3 contains 13 residues. CDR3: CASSLVRGGGYTF. Here the CDR3 DNA reads TGCGCCAGCAGCTTAGTTCGAGGGGGTGGCTACACCTTC. Combining the CDR3 with reference TRBV5-1 and TRBJ1-2 gives the whole variable domain KAGVTQTPRYLIKTRGQQVTLSCSPISGHRSVSWYQQTPGQGLQFLFEYFSETQRNKGNFPGRFSGRQFSNSRSEMNVSTLELGDSALYLCASSLVRGGGYTFGSGTRLTVV.

The J gene is TRBJ1-6, the V gene TRBV7-9; D is unresolved. CDR3 length equals 12 residues. Germline assignment: CDR1 SEHNR and CDR2 FQNEAQ (reference sequence). Between the trimmed V and J ends, which lost 2 bases and 8 bases, there was a span of 4 bases. This CDR3 is CASSLQDSPLHF. The CDR3 coding sequence is TGTGCCAGCAGCTTACAGGATTCACCCCTCCACTTT. Complete variable domain (other parts from reference TRBV7-9 and TRBJ1-6): DTGVSQNPRHKITKRGQNVTFRCDPISEHNRLYWYRQTLGQGPEFLTYFQNEAQLEKSRLLSDRFSAERPKGSFSTLEIQRTEQGDSAMYLCASSLQDSPLHFGNGTRLTVT.

This clone was observed a handful of times. The chain employs TRBV6-5 and TRBJ1-2; 8 bases are a match to TRBD1. Germline V gene data show CDR1 as MNHEY and CDR2 as SVGAGI. The CDR3 consists of 15 residues. V dropped 6 bases and J dropped 1; count of bases not matched to a gene: 7. In nucleotides, the CDR3 is TGTGCCAGCAGCCTCGGACAGGGCCGTAACTATGGCTACACCTTC. Residues: CASSLGQGRNYGYTF.

The rearrangement links TRBV9 to TRBJ2-5; D gene uncertain. The V and J ends lost 4 bases and 5 bases respectively, with 6 bases between them. This CDR3 has 11 residues. Germline CDR1 is SGDLS and CDR2 is YYNGEE. Here the CDR3 DNA reads TGTGCCAGCAGCACAACGGAGACCCAGTACTTC. Amino acid sequence: CASSTTETQYF.

The V call is TRBV2, the J call TRBJ1-1, with D perhaps matching TRBD1 (5 bases). The CDR3 contains 15 residues. The V gene lost 3 bases and the J gene lost 11 bases, with 22 bases spanning the gap. Germline lookup yields CDR1 SNHLY and CDR2 FYNNEI. Written as DNA, the CDR3 is TGTGCCAGCAGTGAGGTCGAGACAGAGCGGGCCGGCGCTTTCTTT. It codes for CASSEVETERAGAFF.

The CDR3: CASSPLTGANEKLFF. The CDR3 DNA reads as TGTGCCAGCTCACCTTTGACAGGGGCTAATGAAAAACTGTTTTTT. The V and J genes are TRBV18 and TRBJ1-4; 8 nucleotides align to TRBD1. Germline CDR1 KGHSH, CDR2 LQKENI. CDR3 length: 15 amino acids. Losses at the gene ends were 3 bases for V and 3 bases for J; bases not matched to a gene: 3.

This clone has more than one count but fewer than ten. The chain employs TRBV5-1 and TRBJ1-1; D call uncertain. Germline V gene sequence: CDR1 SGHRS, CDR2 YFSETQ. The CDR3 is 13 residues long. V lost 2 bases and J lost 5, with 10 bases in between. The CDR3: CASSLVAGTEAFF. The CDR3 nucleotides read TGCGCCAGCAGCTTAGTAGCCGGGACTGAAGCTTTCTTT.

This chain links TRBV18 with TRBJ2-1, with D perhaps TRBD2 (7 bases). The CDR3 length is 16 residues. Between the trimmed V and J ends, which lost 3 bases and 6 bases, there was a span of 18 bases. From germline, CDR1 is KGHSH and CDR2 LQKENI. The CDR3 DNA is TGTGCCAGCTCACCTCGAGGGGGGGCCAGTGGCAATGAGCAGTTCTTC. Translated, it gives CASSPRGGASGNEQFF.

This rearrangement joins TRBV3-1 (or the pseudogene TRBV3-2) to TRBJ1-6; TRBD1 is a possible D gene (5 bases). V was pared by 4 bases and J by 9 bases, with 19 bases between. The germline V gene has CDR1 LGHDT and CDR2 YNNKEL (reference sequence). This CDR3 contains 16 residues. CDR3 nucleotides: TGTGCCAGCAGCCTCCGGTCCACAGGCCGAGGTTCACCCCTCCACTTT. Translated, it gives CASSLRSTGRGSPLHF.

The chain is built from TRBV7-3 and TRBJ2-7; TRBD1 agrees at 7 bases. Germline assignment: CDR1 SGHTA and CDR2 FQGTGA. V was clipped by 5 bases and J by 3 bases; unmatched bases: 10. The CDR3 is made up of 15 amino acids. The CDR3 reads CASSRQGGAGYEQYF. The DNA for the CDR3 is TGTGCCAGCAGCCGACAGGGTGGGGCTGGCTACGAGCAGTACTTC.